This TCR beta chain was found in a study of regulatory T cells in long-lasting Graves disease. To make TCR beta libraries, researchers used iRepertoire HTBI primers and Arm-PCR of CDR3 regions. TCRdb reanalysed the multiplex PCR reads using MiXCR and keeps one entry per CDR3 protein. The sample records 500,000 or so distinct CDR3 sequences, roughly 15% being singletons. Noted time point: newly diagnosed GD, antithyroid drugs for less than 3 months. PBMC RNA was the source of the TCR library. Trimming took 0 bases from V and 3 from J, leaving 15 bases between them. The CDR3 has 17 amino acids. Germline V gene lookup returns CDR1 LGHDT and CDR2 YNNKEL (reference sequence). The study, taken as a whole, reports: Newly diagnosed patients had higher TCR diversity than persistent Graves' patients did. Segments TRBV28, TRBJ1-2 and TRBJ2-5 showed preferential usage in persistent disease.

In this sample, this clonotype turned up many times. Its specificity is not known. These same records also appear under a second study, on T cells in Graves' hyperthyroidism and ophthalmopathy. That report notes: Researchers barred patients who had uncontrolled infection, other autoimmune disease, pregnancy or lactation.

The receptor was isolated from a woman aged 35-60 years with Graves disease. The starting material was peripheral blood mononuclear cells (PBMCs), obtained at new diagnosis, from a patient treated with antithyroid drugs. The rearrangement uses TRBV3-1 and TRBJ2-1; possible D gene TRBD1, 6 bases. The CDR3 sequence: CASSQDYGGSSYNEQFF. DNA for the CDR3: TGTGCCAGCAGCCAAGATTATGGGGGCAGTAGCTACAATGAGCAGTTCTTC.